This TCR beta chain stems from a study of graft-versus-host responses after intestinal transplantation. Overall study context: Once they had received anti-thymocyte globulin induction, all recipients took tacrolimus and steroids for approximately 3 years.

Study results and caveats: Ileal or blood samples showed some GvH clones first, and such clones were also found in recipient marrow. There was an association between peak levels of circulating GvH clones and early post-transplant HvG declines.

Points on this clone: Its target is unknown.

Only in-frame clones appear in the TCRdb table, and some are missing; sequencing was by immunoSEQ multiplex PCR. The sample yields about 81,000 clones, around nine tenths seen once. Germline-derived CDR1 and CDR2 are MNHNS and SASEGT. The CDR3 loop spans 14 amino acids. With V trimmed by 5 bases and J by 7 bases, 8 bases remained unmatched. V usage is TRBV6-1 and J usage is TRBJ2-7; 10 bases are a match to TRBD1. This clonotype was sampled from a human donor who received an intestinal transplant. The sample here was unstimulated CD4+ T cells sorted from spleen or lymph node cells, taken before intestinal transplant. The CDR3 nucleotides are TGTGCCAGCAGTTCCGGGACAGGGGAATATGAGCAGTACTTC. Residues: CASSSGTGEYEQYF.